This T cell receptor beta chain was captured in a study of radiation and T cells in renal cell carcinoma. Study-wide context: Nephrectomy followed 15 Gy stereotactic body radiation by 4 weeks.

Data came from immunoSEQ multiplex PCR; TCRdb stores just in-frame clones and leaves some out. The table includes around 75,000 clones, about 81% detected once. Time point: blood 2 weeks post-SBRT. The treatment here: 15 Gy SBRT to primary tumor, nephrectomy 4 weeks later. This renal cell carcinoma was of the clear cell type. As to this clone: Antigen specificity is unknown.

The CDR3 has 16 residues. Trimming removed 4 bases at V and 10 bases at J, with 25 bases between. From germline, CDR1 is MGHRA and CDR2 YSYEKL. Study observations and caveats: Without pretreatment biopsies, baseline tumor clonotype presence was undetermined.

The sequencing here drew on blood, taken from a patient whose treatment included radiotherapy and nephrectomy. The TCR comes from a man aged 55 to 70 with renal cell carcinoma. This chain joins TRBV4-1 and TRBJ1-2; D possibly corresponds to TRBD1 (6 bases). The CDR3 is CASSRMSGTGLGDYTF. The CDR3, as DNA: TGCGCCAGCAGCCGCATGTCGGGCACAGGGCTCGGGGACTACACCTTC.